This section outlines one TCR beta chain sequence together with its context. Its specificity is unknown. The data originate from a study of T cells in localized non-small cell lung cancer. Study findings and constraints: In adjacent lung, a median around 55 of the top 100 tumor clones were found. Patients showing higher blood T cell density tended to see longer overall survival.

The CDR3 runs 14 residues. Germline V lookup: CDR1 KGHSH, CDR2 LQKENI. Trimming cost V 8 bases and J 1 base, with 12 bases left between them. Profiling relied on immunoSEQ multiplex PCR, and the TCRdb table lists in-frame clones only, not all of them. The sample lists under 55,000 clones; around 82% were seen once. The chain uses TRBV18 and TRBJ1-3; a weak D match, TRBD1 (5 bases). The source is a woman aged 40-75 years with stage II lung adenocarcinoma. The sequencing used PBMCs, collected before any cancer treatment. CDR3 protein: CASRLSGSGNTIYF. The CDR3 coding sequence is TGTGCCAGCCGTTTGTCAGGGTCTGGAAACACCATATATTTT.